This T cell receptor (beta chain) was captured in a study of blood T cell repertoires in COVID-19. The CDR3 covers 16 residues. Germline values: CDR1 MNHNS, CDR2 SASEGT. V was pared by 0 bases and J by 7 bases, with 9 bases of the junction left unmatched. Methods used by the authors: It was from reference gene primer amplification that nucleated cell counts were estimated. Measured with immunoSEQ multiplex PCR; TCRdb has only the in-frame clones, and not every one. V, J and clone size reflect that table, while D and trimming were determined from the DNA. The sample has 150,000 or so clones, roughly three quarters seen once; the top ten hold 1.5% to 2%.

The chain links TRBV6-1 to TRBJ2-7; 10 bases align to TRBD1. The sample was peripheral blood. This clonotype was sampled from a woman in her 70s with acute or convalescent COVID-19. As DNA, the CDR3 is TGTGCCAGCAGTGAAGCGCCCGGGACAGGGGTTGAGGAGCAGTACTTC. Translation gives CASSEAPGTGVEEQYF.